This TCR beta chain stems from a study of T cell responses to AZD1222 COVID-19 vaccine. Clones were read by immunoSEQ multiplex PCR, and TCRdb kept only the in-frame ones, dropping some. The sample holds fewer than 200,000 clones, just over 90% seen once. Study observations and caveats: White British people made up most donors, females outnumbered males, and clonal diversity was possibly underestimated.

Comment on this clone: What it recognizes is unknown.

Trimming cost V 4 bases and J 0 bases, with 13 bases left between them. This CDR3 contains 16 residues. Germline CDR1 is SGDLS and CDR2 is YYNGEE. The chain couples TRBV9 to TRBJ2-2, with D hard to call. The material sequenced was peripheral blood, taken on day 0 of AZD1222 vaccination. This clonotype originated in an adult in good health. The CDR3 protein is CASSIHSLANTGELFF. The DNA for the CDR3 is TGTGCCAGCAGCATCCACAGTCTCGCGAACACCGGGGAGCTGTTTTTT.